The text below deals with one T cell receptor (beta chain). These data originate in a study of blood T cell repertoires in COVID-19. Study at large: From the United States, Italy and Spain came samples of acute and convalescent COVID-19. PBMCs, B-cell-depleted T cells, or T cells were the source of the cDNA or gDNA that made up the material.

The ends lost 5 bases at V and 1 base at J; junction bases unmatched: 10. The CDR3 consists of 17 residues. CDR1 is LNHDA and CDR2 is SQIVND in the germline V gene (reference sequence). As originally analysed: Quantification of nucleated cells was approximated via reference gene primer amplification. The repertoire was sequenced with immunoSEQ multiplex PCR; TCRdb's copy has only in-frame clones and lacks some. Clone size and V and J calls were adopted from that table, with D and trimming inferred from the DNA. The sample has about 33,000 clones, around 85% seen once; the top ten hold approximately 6%.

The sequenced material came from peripheral blood. V is TRBV19 and J is TRBJ2-2; 7 bases are shared with TRBD2. This receptor was obtained from an elderly woman with active or convalescent COVID-19. The CDR3 sequence is CASSPNGGGLNTGELFF. CDR3 coding DNA: TGTGCCAGTAGTCCAAACGGGGGAGGGTTGAACACCGGGGAGCTGTTTTTT.